This T cell receptor beta chain was sequenced for a study of blood T cell repertoires in COVID-19. The V gene's germline CDR1 is SGHRS and CDR2 YFSETQ. This CDR3 region has 15 residues. The ends lost 4 bases at V and 7 bases at J; junction bases unmatched: 10. This table comes from immunoSEQ multiplex PCR, and its TCRdb copy is limited to in-frame clones, with some not included. The data contain approximately 150,000 clones, 84% of them seen just once; the ten biggest clones take up roughly 4.8%. Sequencing was done on a sample of peripheral blood. This clonotype originated in a human donor in a cohort sampled during active COVID-19. The chain is built from TRBV5-1 and TRBJ2-7, with 11 bases aligning to TRBD2. The CDR3 sequence: CASSDLPGLAAEQYF. CDR3 coding DNA: TGCGCCAGCAGCGACCTCCCGGGACTAGCGGCTGAGCAGTACTTC.